The clone carrying this TCR beta chain was counted many times. No antigen is known for it. The iRepertoire nested amplicon-rescue multiplex PCR amplified TCR alpha and beta CDR3s from RNA. TCRdb re-called the multiplex PCR reads with MiXCR, one entry per CDR3 protein. This repertoire shows tens of thousands of distinct CDR3 sequences, about a quarter found once; its top ten account for about 6.6%. The sample originates from a study of glioma-infiltrating T cells. Study-wide findings and caveats: Very few CDR3 sequences were shared between tissue and blood. Tissue-blood divergence was below expectation in non-neoplastic patients, above in gliomas.

Sequenced sample: glioma tissue, nonneoplastic brain tissue, or PBMCs (not recorded which). The sequence was obtained from a human donor with low-grade glioma or glioblastoma, undergoing nonglioma brain surgery, or in good health (not recorded which).

CDR3 sequence reads: CASSFSGNSPLHF. CDR3 nucleotide sequence: TGTGCCAGCAGCTTCTCGGGAAATTCACCCCTCCACTTT. This sequence joins TRBV7-9 and TRBJ1-6; no firm D call. Looked up from germline, CDR1 is SEHNR and CDR2 is FQNEAQ (reference sequence). This CDR3 has 13 amino acids. Trimming removed 3 bases from V and 7 bases from J, with 7 bases in between.